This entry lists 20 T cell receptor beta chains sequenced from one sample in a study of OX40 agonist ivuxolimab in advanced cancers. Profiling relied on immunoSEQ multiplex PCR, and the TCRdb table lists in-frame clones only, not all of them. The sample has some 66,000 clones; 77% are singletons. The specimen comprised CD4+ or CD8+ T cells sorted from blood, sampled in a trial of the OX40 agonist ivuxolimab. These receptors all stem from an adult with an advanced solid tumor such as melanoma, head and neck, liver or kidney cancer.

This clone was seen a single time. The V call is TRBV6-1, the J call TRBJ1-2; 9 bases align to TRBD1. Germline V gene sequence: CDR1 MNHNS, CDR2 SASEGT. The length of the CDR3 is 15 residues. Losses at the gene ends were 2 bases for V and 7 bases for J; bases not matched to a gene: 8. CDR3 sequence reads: CASSEPRTGARGYTF. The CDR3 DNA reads TGTGCCAGCAGTGAACCACGGACAGGGGCGCGTGGCTACACCTTC.

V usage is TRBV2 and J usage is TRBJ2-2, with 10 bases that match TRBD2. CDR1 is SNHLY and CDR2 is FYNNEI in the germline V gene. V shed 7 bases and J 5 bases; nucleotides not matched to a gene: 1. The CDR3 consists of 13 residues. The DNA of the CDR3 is TGTGCCAGCACAGCGGGGGGGACCGGGGAGCTGTTTTTT. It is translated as CASTAGGTGELFF.

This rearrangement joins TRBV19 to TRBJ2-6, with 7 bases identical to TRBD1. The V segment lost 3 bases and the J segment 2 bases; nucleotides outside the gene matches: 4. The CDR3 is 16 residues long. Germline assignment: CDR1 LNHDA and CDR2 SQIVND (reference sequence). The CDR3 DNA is TGTGCCAGTAGTATCGAGACAGGGCCTGGGGCCAACGTCCTGACTTTC. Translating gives CASSIETGPGANVLTF.

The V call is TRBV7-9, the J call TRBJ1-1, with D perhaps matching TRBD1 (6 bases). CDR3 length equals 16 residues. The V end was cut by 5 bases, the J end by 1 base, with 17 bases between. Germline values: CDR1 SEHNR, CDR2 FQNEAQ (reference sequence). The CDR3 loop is CASSSSLGTPNTEAFF. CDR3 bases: TGTGCCAGCAGCAGTTCCTTAGGGACACCGAACACTGAAGCTTTCTTT.

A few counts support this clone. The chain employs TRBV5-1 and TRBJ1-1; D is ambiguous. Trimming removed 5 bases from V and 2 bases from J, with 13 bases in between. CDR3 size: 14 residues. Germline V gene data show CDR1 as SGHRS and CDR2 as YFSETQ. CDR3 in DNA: TGCGCCAGCAGAAAGACGGCAGATAACACTGAAGCTTTCTTT. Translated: CASRKTADNTEAFF.

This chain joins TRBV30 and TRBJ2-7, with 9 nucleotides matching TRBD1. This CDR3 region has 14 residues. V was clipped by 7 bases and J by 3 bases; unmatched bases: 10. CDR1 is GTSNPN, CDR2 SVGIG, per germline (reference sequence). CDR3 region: CALWDGTGYYEQYF. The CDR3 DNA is TGTGCCTTGTGGGACGGGACAGGGTACTACGAGCAGTACTTC.

This chain's CDR3 is CASSSLVAGVPGELFF. The CDR3, as DNA: TGTGCCAGCAGCAGCTTAGTGGCTGGAGTCCCCGGGGAGCTGTTTTTT. The chain uses TRBV7-8 and TRBJ2-2; no clear D gene. The CDR3 runs 16 residues. Trimming left V 5 bases short and J 6 bases short, with 19 bases between. Germline CDR1 is SGHVS and CDR2 is FQNEAQ.

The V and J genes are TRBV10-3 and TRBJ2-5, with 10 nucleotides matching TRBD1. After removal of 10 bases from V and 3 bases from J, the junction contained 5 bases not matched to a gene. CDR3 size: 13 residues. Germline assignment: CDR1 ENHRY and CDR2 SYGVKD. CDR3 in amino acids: CATMTGGKETQYF. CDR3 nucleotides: TGTGCCACCATGACAGGGGGCAAAGAGACCCAGTACTTC.

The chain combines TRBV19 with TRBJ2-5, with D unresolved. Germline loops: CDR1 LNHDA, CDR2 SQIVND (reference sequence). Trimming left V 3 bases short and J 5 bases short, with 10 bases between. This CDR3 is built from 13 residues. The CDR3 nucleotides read TGTGCCAGTAGTATCAATCCGATGGAGACCCAGTACTTC. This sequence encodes CASSINPMETQYF.

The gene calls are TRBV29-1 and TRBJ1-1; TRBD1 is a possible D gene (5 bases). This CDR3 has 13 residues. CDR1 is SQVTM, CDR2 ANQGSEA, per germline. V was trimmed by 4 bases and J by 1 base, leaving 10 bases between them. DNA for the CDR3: TGCAGCGTTGGTGGCCAGGGGAACACTGAAGCTTTCTTT. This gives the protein CSVGGQGNTEAFF.

The chain's CDR3 is CASSPPGQSSYEQYF. DNA of the CDR3: TGTGCCAGCTCACCACCGGGACAGAGCTCCTACGAGCAGTACTTC. The genes are TRBV18 and TRBJ2-7; TRBD1 aligns across 7 bases. V shed 0 bases, J shed 0 bases, and the junction held 2 bases outside the gene matches. The length of the CDR3 is 15 residues. Germline-derived CDR1 and CDR2 are KGHSH and LQKENI.

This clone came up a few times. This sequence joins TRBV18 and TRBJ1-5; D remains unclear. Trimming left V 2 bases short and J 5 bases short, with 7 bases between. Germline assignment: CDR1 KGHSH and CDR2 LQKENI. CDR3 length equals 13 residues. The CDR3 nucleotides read TGTGCCAGCTCACCAATAAGTGATCAGCCCCAGCATTTT. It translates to CASSPISDQPQHF. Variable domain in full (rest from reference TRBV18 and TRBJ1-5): NAGVMQNPRHLVRRRGQEARLRCSPMKGHSHVYWYRQLPEEGLKFMVYLQKENIIDESGMPKERFSAEFPKEGPSILRIQQVVRGDSAAYFCASSPISDQPQHFGDGTRLSIL.

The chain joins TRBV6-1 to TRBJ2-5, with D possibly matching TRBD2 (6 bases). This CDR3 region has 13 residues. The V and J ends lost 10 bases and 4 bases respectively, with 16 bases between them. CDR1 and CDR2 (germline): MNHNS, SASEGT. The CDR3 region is CAMTAGRGETQYF. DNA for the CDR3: TGTGCCATGACCGCGGGGAGAGGAGAGACCCAGTACTTC.

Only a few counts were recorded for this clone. The CDR3 spells CASSHLSDTEAFF. CDR3 coding DNA: TGTGCCAGCAGTCACCTCTCGGACACTGAAGCTTTCTTT. V and J are TRBV6-5 and TRBJ1-1; D is undetermined. Germline V CDR1 and CDR2: MNHEY, SVGAGI. With 5 bases removed from V and 3 bases from J, the gap between germline ends came to 10 bases. The CDR3 consists of 13 residues.

The CDR3: CASSRTADQPQHF. In DNA, the CDR3 is TGTGCCAGCAGCAGGACAGCAGATCAGCCCCAGCATTTT. The chain recombines TRBV11-1 with TRBJ1-5; possibly TRBD1 for D (6 bases). Trimming took off 5 bases at V and 5 bases at J, with 10 bases between the two ends. Germline CDR1 reads SGHAT; CDR2 reads FQDESV (reference sequence). CDR3 length: 13 residues.

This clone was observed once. CDR3 protein: CASSNGGFSETQYF. The DNA of the CDR3 is TGCGCCAGCAGCAACGGGGGATTTTCAGAGACCCAGTACTTC. The chain combines TRBV5-1 with TRBJ2-5, with a weak D call TRBD2 (6 bases). There are 14 residues in the CDR3. Germline V gives CDR1 SGHRS, CDR2 YFSETQ. The V end was cut by 4 bases, the J end by 4 bases, with 14 bases between.

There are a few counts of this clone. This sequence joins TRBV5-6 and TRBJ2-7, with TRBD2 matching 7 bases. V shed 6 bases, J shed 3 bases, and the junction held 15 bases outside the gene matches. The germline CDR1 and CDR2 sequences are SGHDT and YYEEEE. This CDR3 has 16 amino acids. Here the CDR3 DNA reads TGTGCCAGCAACTCCCGTCGGGCTAGCGGATTCTACGAGCAGTACTTC. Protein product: CASNSRRASGFYEQYF.

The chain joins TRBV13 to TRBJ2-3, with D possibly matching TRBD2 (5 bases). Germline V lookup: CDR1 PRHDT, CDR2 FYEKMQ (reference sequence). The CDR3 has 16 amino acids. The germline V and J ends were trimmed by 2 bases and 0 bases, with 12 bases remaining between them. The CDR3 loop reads CASSLNTGSSTDTQYF. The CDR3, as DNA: TGTGCCAGCAGCTTAAACACGGGATCTAGCACAGATACGCAGTATTTT.

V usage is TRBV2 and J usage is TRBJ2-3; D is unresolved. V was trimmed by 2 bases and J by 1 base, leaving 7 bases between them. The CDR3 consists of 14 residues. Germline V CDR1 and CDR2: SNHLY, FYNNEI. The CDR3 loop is CASSENQGTDTQYF. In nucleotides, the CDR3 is TGTGCCAGCAGTGAAAACCAGGGCACAGATACGCAGTATTTT.

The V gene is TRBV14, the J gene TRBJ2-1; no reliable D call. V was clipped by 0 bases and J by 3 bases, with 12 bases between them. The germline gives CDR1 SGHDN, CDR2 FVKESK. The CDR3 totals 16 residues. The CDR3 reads CASSQETTFRYNEQFF. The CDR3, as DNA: TGTGCCAGCAGCCAAGAGACCACTTTCCGCTACAATGAGCAGTTCTTC.